Listed below are T cell receptor beta chains from one sample, sequenced in a study of T cells after yellow fever vaccination. TCRdb fed the 5' RACE reads into MiXCR, producing one record per CDR3 protein. The sample contains roughly 340,000 distinct CDR3 sequences, more than 8.5% of which appear only once. The source was PBMCs, collected on the day of the first yellow fever vaccination. The receptors come from a man between 18 and 35 years old who received the YFV17D yellow fever vaccine. Each CDR3 is given with its conserved first and last residue. A D gene is named only where the DNA matches it firmly. A clone size is listed for some rows: how often the clone was seen (once, few, many), or a class if it is expanded.

V	J	size	D	CDR3	DNA
TRBV12-3/TRBV12-4	TRBJ2-6	few	-	CASTRYPGANVLTF	TGTGCCAGCACCAGATACCCCGGGGCCAACGTCCTGACTTTC
TRBV4-3	TRBJ2-3	-	-	CASSPDPGADTQYF	TGCGCCAGCAGCCCGGACCCCGGTGCAGATACGCAGTATTTT
TRBV7-2	TRBJ2-3	-	-	CASRTGQHTDTQYF	TGTGCCAGCAGGACAGGACAGCACACAGATACGCAGTATTTT
TRBV9	TRBJ1-4	few	-	CASSAGGRLNEKLFF	TGTGCCAGCAGCGCAGGAGGACGGCTAAATGAAAAACTGTTTTTT
TRBV5-1	TRBJ2-3	many	TRBD2	CASSKTSGADTQYF	TGCGCCAGCAGCAAGACTAGCGGGGCAGATACGCAGTATTTT
TRBV4-1	TRBJ2-2	-	-	CASSPQGRTGELFF	TGCGCCAGCAGCCCCCAGGGGAGGACCGGGGAGCTGTTTTTT
TRBV7-9	TRBJ1-4	-	-	CASSPRSLNEKLFF	TGTGCCAGCAGCCCCAGAAGTCTTAATGAAAAACTGTTTTTT
TRBV7-2	TRBJ2-7	few	-	CASSSSYSVSKYF	TGTGCCAGCAGCTCGTCCTATTCCGTAAGCAAGTACTTC
TRBV2	TRBJ2-5	many	TRBD2	CASGRTGLAGRYQETQYF	TGTGCCAGCGGCAGAACGGGACTAGCGGGGAGGTACCAAGAGACCCAGTACTTC
TRBV7-8	TRBJ2-6	-	TRBD1	CASSSNPDRGSGANVLTF	TGTGCCAGCAGCTCGAATCCGGACAGGGGCTCTGGGGCCAACGTCCTGACTTTC
TRBV24-1	TRBJ2-1	-	TRBD1	CATSDSPGQYNEQFF	TGTGCCACCAGTGACTCACCGGGACAGTACAATGAGCAGTTCTTC
TRBV7-2	TRBJ1-2	few	-	CASRPFQGSVGYTF	TGTGCCAGCAGACCATTTCAGGGTTCCGTTGGCTACACCTTC
TRBV29-1	TRBJ2-1	few	-	CSVDRAVEADEQFF	TGCAGCGTTGATCGCGCCGTCGAAGCTGATGAGCAGTTCTTC
TRBV28	TRBJ2-6	-	-	CASSFRQEGSGANVLTF	TGTGCCAGCAGTTTCCGACAGGAAGGGTCTGGGGCCAACGTCCTGACTTTC
TRBV6-2/TRBV6-3	TRBJ2-2	few	-	CASSYSVAGRNTGELFF	TGTGCCAGCAGTTACTCAGTGGCGGGGCGGAACACCGGGGAGCTGTTTTTT
TRBV5-5	TRBJ2-1	many	TRBD1	CASSIAGTGHNEQFF	TGTGCCAGCAGCATAGCCGGGACAGGTCACAATGAGCAGTTCTTC
TRBV12-3/TRBV12-4	TRBJ2-1	-	-	CASSSGPSEVDEQFF	TGTGCCAGCAGTTCGGGGCCTAGCGAAGTCGATGAGCAGTTCTTC
TRBV29-1	TRBJ2-3	-	TRBD1	CSVGPTTGDTQYF	TGCAGCGTAGGACCGACGACAGGGGATACGCAGTATTTT
TRBV7-6	TRBJ2-1	-	TRBD1	CASSFKGQGDHEQFF	TGTGCCAGCAGCTTTAAAGGACAGGGTGACCATGAGCAGTTCTTC
TRBV20-1	TRBJ1-2	-	TRBD1	CSAPWTGGNYGYTF	TGCAGTGCTCCCTGGACAGGGGGCAACTATGGCTACACCTTC
TRBV20-1	TRBJ2-3	-	-	CSAWGQTTSADTQYF	TGCAGTGCATGGGGACAGACTACTAGCGCAGATACGCAGTATTTT
TRBV4-1	TRBJ1-5	few	-	CASSQEGGEGSNQPQHF	TGCGCCAGCAGCCAAGAGGGCGGAGAGGGGAGCAATCAGCCCCAGCATTTT
TRBV5-1	TRBJ2-4	-	-	CASSLGQGSDIQYF	TGCGCCAGCAGCTTGGGGCAGGGATCGGACATTCAGTACTTC
TRBV7-6	TRBJ2-1	many	TRBD2	CASSLASGGAYNEQFF	TGTGCCAGCAGCTTAGCTAGCGGGGGGGCCTACAATGAGCAGTTCTTC
TRBV28	TRBJ2-4	-	-	CASSPSFYIQYF	TGTGCCAGCAGTCCCTCTTTTTACATTCAGTACTTC
TRBV19	TRBJ1-5	-	-	CASSNGQRNQPQHF	TGTGCCAGTAGTAATGGGCAGCGCAATCAGCCCCAGCATTTT
TRBV7-9	TRBJ1-2	-	-	CASSLGTGNVRYGYTF	TGTGCCAGCAGCTTAGGAACAGGAAACGTCCGCTATGGCTACACCTTC
TRBV10-3	TRBJ1-5	-	-	CAISESREGLAPQHF	TGTGCCATCAGTGAGTCGAGGGAGGGGCTGGCGCCCCAGCATTTT
TRBV5-1	TRBJ1-4	-	-	CASSTSGGSEKLFF	TGCGCCAGCAGCACGTCCGGGGGTTCTGAAAAACTGTTTTTT
TRBV6-2/TRBV6-3	TRBJ2-5	many	TRBD1	CASSKDRGYNLETQYF	TGTGCCAGCAGTAAAGACAGGGGGTATAATTTGGAGACCCAGTACTTC
TRBV15	TRBJ2-1	few	-	CATSTQREVYNEQFF	TGTGCCACCAGCACACAAAGGGAGGTCTACAATGAGCAGTTCTTC
TRBV6-2/TRBV6-3	TRBJ1-5	few	-	CASSYGWDNQPQHF	TGTGCCAGCAGTTACGGCTGGGACAATCAGCCCCAGCATTTT
TRBV5-1	TRBJ2-3	many	TRBD2	CASSSGLVTDTQYF	TGCGCCAGCAGCTCGGGACTAGTTACAGATACGCAGTATTTT
TRBV6-5	TRBJ2-7	few	-	CASSYTETYEQYF	TGTGCCAGCAGTTACACCGAAACCTACGAGCAGTACTTC
TRBV3-1	TRBJ1-1	few	-	CASSQHGVNTEAFF	TGTGCCAGCAGCCAGCATGGGGTTAACACTGAAGCTTTCTTT
TRBV11-2	TRBJ2-5	few	TRBD2	CASSRLAGGPQETQYF	TGTGCCAGCAGCAGACTAGCGGGGGGCCCGCAAGAGACCCAGTACTTC
TRBV5-1	TRBJ2-5	many	-	CASSLGAGTQETQYF	TGCGCCAGCAGCTTGGGGGCAGGTACTCAAGAGACCCAGTACTTC
TRBV7-6	TRBJ1-6	-	TRBD1	CASSPLGDSYNSPLHF	TGTGCCAGCAGCCCGCTGGGGGACAGCTATAATTCACCCCTCCACTTT
TRBV7-2	TRBJ2-7	few	TRBD1	CASSRPGQSSYEQYF	TGTGCCAGCAGCCGTCCGGGACAGAGCTCCTACGAGCAGTACTTC
TRBV29-1	TRBJ1-1	many	-	CSISEVRAFF	TGCAGCATTTCGGAAGTCCGAGCTTTCTTT
TRBV5-1	TRBJ1-1	many	-	CASSLDTEAFF	TGTGCCAGCAGCCTGGACACTGAAGCTTTCTTT
TRBV3-1	TRBJ2-1	few	-	CASSQGSGLSAGEQFF	TGTGCCAGCAGCCAAGGGTCTGGTCTTTCCGCCGGTGAGCAGTTCTTC
TRBV6-5	TRBJ1-2	few	-	CASSYPPGGDGYTF	TGTGCCAGCAGTTACCCGCCCGGGGGCGATGGCTACACCTTC
TRBV20-1	TRBJ1-3	many	-	CSARDPGAGNTIYF	TGCAGTGCTAGAGATCCCGGGGCTGGAAACACCATATATTTT
TRBV19	TRBJ2-1	few	TRBD1	CASMLEWTGLGEQFF	TGTGCCAGTATGCTCGAATGGACAGGGTTGGGTGAGCAGTTCTTC
TRBV6-1	TRBJ2-5	-	-	CASSPHTRAQETQYF	TGTGCCAGCAGCCCCCACACTAGGGCTCAAGAGACCCAGTACTTC
TRBV6-5	TRBJ1-1	-	-	CASSFTTPNTEAFF	TGTGCCAGCAGTTTTACGACACCGAACACTGAAGCTTTCTTT
TRBV15	TRBJ2-1	-	TRBD1	CATSFRDSSYNEQFF	TGTGCCACCAGCTTCCGGGACAGTTCCTACAATGAGCAGTTCTTC
TRBV7-9	TRBJ1-6	few	TRBD1	CASSSPWGQGFSPLHF	TGTGCCAGCAGCTCCCCGTGGGGACAGGGGTTTTCACCCCTCCACTTT
TRBV6-2/TRBV6-3	TRBJ2-5	few	-	CASFLIGGPQRDETQYF	TGTGCCAGCTTCCTTATCGGGGGGCCACAAAGGGACGAGACCCAGTACTTC